One and the same sample provided the 31 T cell receptor beta chains below, sequenced in a study of Ad26.COV2.S vaccination and SARS-CoV-2 variants. TCRdb's table, derived via immunoSEQ multiplex PCR, lists solely in-frame clones and lacks some. The table records about 480,000 clones, around 88% of them present only once. Treatment: around 19 received Ad26.COV2.S at low or high dose, single or two shots; about five received placebo; per-sample allocation not given. The investigators took samples on day 63 after the first vaccine or placebo injection. Sample: peripheral blood, taken in a trial of Ad26.COV2.S vaccine versus placebo. The receptors come from a person aged 18-65 years who received the Ad26.COV2.S COVID-19 vaccine or a placebo.

V is TRBV4-3 and J is TRBJ2-3; D gene uncertain. Germline loops: CDR1 LGHNA, CDR2 YSLEER. Deletions cut 3 bases from V and 4 bases from J, with 8 bases between. This CDR3 spans 13 amino acids. CDR3 region: CASSQMGADTQYF. DNA for the CDR3: TGCGCCAGCAGCCAGATGGGCGCAGATACGCAGTATTTT.

This chain joins TRBV3-1 (or the pseudogene TRBV3-2) and TRBJ2-5; TRBD1 or TRBD2 may be the D gene (5 bases each). Germline V gene lookup returns CDR1 LGHDT and CDR2 YNNKEL (reference sequence). V lost 4 bases and J 7 bases, leaving 16 bases between the germline ends. The CDR3 loop spans 14 amino acids. This CDR3 reads CASSLGQGVGTQYF. CDR3 bases: TGTGCCAGCAGCCTAGGCCAGGGAGTCGGGACCCAGTACTTC.

The CDR3: CASSIRFEQFF. DNA for the CDR3: TGTGCCAGTAGTATCCGTTTTGAGCAGTTCTTC. The chain has TRBV19 and TRBJ2-1; D remains unclear. V was cut by 3 bases and J by 9 bases, with 6 bases left in between. The CDR3 is made up of 11 amino acids. Per germline, CDR1 LNHDA and CDR2 SQIVND (reference sequence).

The chain is built from TRBV20-1 and TRBJ1-1; D remains ambiguous. CDR1 is DFQATT and CDR2 is SNEGSKA in the germline V gene (reference sequence). With 5 bases removed from V and 4 bases from J, the gap between germline ends came to 5 bases. There are 10 residues in the CDR3. CDR3 sequence: CSAYTTEAFF. The CDR3 DNA sequence: TGCAGTGCTTATACCACTGAAGCTTTCTTT.

Many counts were recorded for this clone. This rearrangement joins TRBV24-1 to TRBJ2-6; TRBD1 matches at 10 bases. This CDR3 comprises 18 residues. CDR1 KGHDR and CDR2 SFDVKD come from the germline V gene. Losses at the gene ends were 4 bases for V and 4 bases for J; bases not matched to a gene: 9. Written as DNA, the CDR3 is TGTGCCACCAGTGAGGCCGGGACAGGGGTTTCGGGGGCCAACGTCCTGACTTTC. Encoded protein: CATSEAGTGVSGANVLTF.

The genes are TRBV6-6 and TRBJ2-3, with TRBD1 identical over 10 bases. With 10 bases clipped from V and 5 bases from J, the junction kept 12 bases outside the gene matches. From germline, CDR1 is MNHNY and CDR2 SVGAGI (reference sequence). This CDR3 region has 15 residues. In DNA, the CDR3 is TGTGCCACCGGACCGACAGGGGGCGGAGGAGATACGCAGTATTTT. This gives the protein CATGPTGGGGDTQYF.

The chain's CDR3 is CASSAETGTEEKLFF. The CDR3 nucleotides read TGTGCCAGCAGTGCGGAGACAGGGACCGAGGAAAAACTGTTTTTT. J is TRBJ1-4 and V is TRBV25-1; 7 bases are shared with TRBD1. CDR1 MGHDK and CDR2 SYGVNS come from the germline V gene. The CDR3 covers 15 residues. J was trimmed by 8 bases and V by 4 bases; bases with no gene match: 10.

The rearrangement joins TRBV27 to TRBJ1-6; D unresolved. With 3 bases removed from V and 8 bases from J, the gap between germline ends came to 11 bases. The CDR3 covers 14 residues. Looked up from germline, CDR1 is MNHEY and CDR2 is SMNVEV (reference sequence). CDR3 nucleotide sequence: TGTGCCAGCAGTTTGCCCCTAAGACATTCACCCCTCCACTTT. Its translation: CASSLPLRHSPLHF.

The rearrangement links TRBV28 to TRBJ2-3; TRBD2 might be the D (6 bases). V was pared by 3 bases and J by 2 bases, with 15 bases between. Germline V gene sequence: CDR1 MDHEN, CDR2 SYDVKM. CDR3 length equals 16 residues. The CDR3 loop reads CASSFGAGPYTDTQYF. CDR3 coding DNA: TGTGCCAGCAGTTTTGGGGCGGGGCCATACACAGATACGCAGTATTTT.

This chain joins TRBV5-6 and TRBJ2-3; D is ambiguous. Germline values: CDR1 SGHDT, CDR2 YYEEEE. The V end was cut by 0 bases, the J end by 2 bases, with 13 bases between. The CDR3 spans 16 residues. The CDR3 DNA follows: TGTGCCAGCAGCTTGGTCGGCGTGAGTGTCACAGATACGCAGTATTTT. Amino acids: CASSLVGVSVTDTQYF. Full variable domain (outside the CDR3, taken from reference TRBV5-6 and TRBJ2-3): DAGVTQSPTHLIKTRGQQVTLRCSPKSGHDTVSWYQQALGQGPQFIFQYYEEEERQRGNFPDRFSGHQFPNYSSELNVNALLLGDSALYLCASSLVGVSVTDTQYFGPGTRLTVL.

The J gene is TRBJ1-3, the V gene TRBV6-5; TRBD1 might be the D (5 bases). Trimming cost V 5 bases and J 2 bases, with 10 bases left between them. Germline-derived CDR1 and CDR2 are MNHEY and SVGAGI. CDR3 size: 14 residues. The chain's CDR3 is CASSPRQPGNTIYF. CDR3 sequence (DNA): TGTGCCAGCAGTCCGAGACAGCCTGGAAACACCATATATTTT.

The chain is built from TRBV12-3 or TRBV12-4 and TRBJ2-1, with D perhaps TRBD2 (6 bases). The V end lost 6 bases, the J end lost 7 bases, and 13 bases lay between the germline ends. The CDR3 loop spans 13 amino acids. CDR3 amino acids: CASRSGVRNEQFF. As DNA, the CDR3 is TGTGCCAGCAGATCGGGAGTAAGGAATGAGCAGTTCTTC.

The chain employs TRBV5-4 and TRBJ2-5; 11 positions match TRBD1. With V trimmed by 2 bases and J by 4 bases, 10 bases remained unmatched. Per the germline V gene, CDR1 is SGHNT and CDR2 is YYREEE (reference sequence). The CDR3 length is 17 residues. The CDR3 protein is CASSFPTGTGGGETQYF. The CDR3 region has the DNA TGTGCCAGCAGCTTCCCCACCGGGACAGGGGGGGGAGAGACCCAGTACTTC. Using reference TRBV5-4 and TRBJ2-5 for the parts outside the CDR3, the full variable domain is ETGVTQSPTHLIKTRGQQVTLRCSSQSGHNTVSWYQQALGQGPQFIFQYYREEENGRGNFPPRFSGLQFPNYSSELNVNALELDDSALYLCASSFPTGTGGGETQYFGPGTRLLVL.

This rearrangement joins TRBV7-9 to TRBJ2-7; D unclear. In germline, CDR1 is SEHNR, CDR2 FQNEAQ (reference sequence). The CDR3 length is 14 residues. Trimming pared 2 bases from V and 2 bases from J, leaving 10 bases between. The CDR3 here is CASSLTAATYEQYF. The CDR3 nucleotides are TGTGCCAGCAGCTTAACGGCAGCCACCTACGAGCAGTACTTC.

The rearrangement uses TRBV2 and TRBJ1-1; maybe TRBD1 (6 bases). Germline CDR1 is SNHLY and CDR2 is FYNNEI. V was clipped by 2 bases and J by 1 base, with 14 bases between them. The CDR3 spans 16 residues. The CDR3 sequence is CASSEFAGEWNTEAFF. The DNA of the CDR3 is TGTGCCAGCAGTGAATTCGCAGGGGAATGGAACACTGAAGCTTTCTTT.

The rearrangement joins TRBV6-2 or TRBV6-3 to TRBJ1-1; maybe TRBD1 (5 bases). CDR3 length: 12 amino acids. Germline values: CDR1 MNHEY, CDR2 SVGEGT. Between the trimmed V and J ends, which lost 2 bases and 6 bases, there was a span of 7 bases. The CDR3 sequence is CASSYGGSEAFF. CDR3 coding DNA: TGTGCCAGCAGTTACGGGGGGTCTGAAGCTTTCTTT.

J is TRBJ1-1 and V is TRBV5-1; maybe TRBD1 (6 bases). The germline V and J ends were trimmed by 3 bases and 1 base, with 7 bases remaining between them. CDR1 is SGHRS, CDR2 YFSETQ, per germline. The CDR3 loop spans 13 amino acids. As DNA, the CDR3 is TGCGCCAGCAGCTCGACAGGGAACACTGAAGCTTTCTTT. This sequence encodes CASSSTGNTEAFF.

This clone was seen a handful of times. This chain connects TRBV7-7 to TRBJ2-2; TRBD2 aligns across 7 bases. V lost 5 bases to trimming and J lost 5 bases; unmatched junction nucleotides: 8. From germline, CDR1 is SSHAT and CDR2 FNYEAQ (reference sequence). This CDR3 has 15 amino acids. For the CDR3, the DNA is TGTGCCAGCAGCCTAGGGGCGGGAGAGACCGGGGAGCTGTTTTTT. As protein: CASSLGAGETGELFF.

The gene calls are TRBV27 and TRBJ2-7; 11 bases line up with TRBD2. The length of the CDR3 is 16 residues. The germline V gene has CDR1 MNHEY and CDR2 SMNVEV (reference sequence). V lost 3 bases to trimming and J lost 5 bases; unmatched junction nucleotides: 9. CDR3 nucleotide sequence: TGTGCCAGCAGTTTTAGCGGGAGGGCCAGGGTCGACGAGCAGTACTTC. This encodes CASSFSGRARVDEQYF.

The CDR3 bases are TGCGCCAGCAGCCCTACCTCCGGTCGCGAGCAGTACTTC. It codes for CASSPTSGREQYF. The gene calls are TRBV4-3 and TRBJ2-7, with unresolved D. The CDR3 has 13 amino acids. Germline lookup yields CDR1 LGHNA and CDR2 YSLEER. The V end was cut by 4 bases, the J end by 6 bases, with 13 bases between.

The chain joins TRBV2 to TRBJ1-1, with 8 bases lining up with TRBD1. The ends lost 6 bases at V and 1 base at J; junction bases unmatched: 10. This CDR3 spans 16 amino acids. In germline, CDR1 is SNHLY, CDR2 FYNNEI. CDR3 region: CASRTSRGQGNTEAFF. Written as DNA, the CDR3 is TGTGCCAGCAGAACTTCCAGGGGGCAGGGGAACACTGAAGCTTTCTTT.

This chain links TRBV4-3 with TRBJ2-7; D unresolved. Deletions cut 0 bases from V and 6 bases from J, with 9 bases between. The CDR3 extends over 13 amino acids. The germline CDR1 and CDR2 sequences are LGHNA and YSLEER. CDR3 nucleotides: TGCGCCAGCAGCCAAGATATGGCCCGCGAGCAGTACTTC. Protein product: CASSQDMAREQYF.

The chain recombines TRBV2 with TRBJ2-2, with 8 bases lining up with TRBD2. The CDR3 is 15 residues long. V was pared by 6 bases and J by 5 bases, with 8 bases of the junction left unmatched. The V gene's germline CDR1 is SNHLY and CDR2 FYNNEI. The CDR3 reads CASRVSGSSTGELFF. DNA of the CDR3: TGTGCCAGCAGGGTCAGCGGGAGCTCAACCGGGGAGCTGTTTTTT.

V usage is TRBV25-1 and J usage is TRBJ2-7; 7 positions match TRBD2. Per the germline V gene, CDR1 is MGHDK and CDR2 is SYGVNS. This CDR3 region has 14 residues. The V gene end was trimmed by 6 bases and the J gene end by 3 bases; junction bases not matched to a gene: 8. CDR3 sequence (DNA): TGTGCCAGCAGATCCAGCGGGACCAACTACGAGCAGTACTTC. It codes for CASRSSGTNYEQYF.

This rearrangement joins TRBV9 to TRBJ2-1; TRBD2 matches 10 bases. After removal of 2 bases from V and 4 bases from J, the junction contained 3 bases not matched to a gene. Germline values: CDR1 SGDLS, CDR2 YYNGEE. This CDR3 is 15 amino acids long. CDR3 region: CASSVGLAEYNEQFF. The CDR3 nucleotides are TGTGCCAGCAGCGTCGGACTAGCGGAATACAATGAGCAGTTCTTC.

The rearrangement links TRBV28 to TRBJ1-1; no clear D. V was trimmed by 7 bases and J by 8 bases, leaving 14 bases between them. Germline V CDR1 and CDR2: MDHEN, SYDVKM. This CDR3 contains 12 residues. The CDR3 DNA sequence: TGTGCCAGCATTTCCATAAGGGCAGAAGCTTTCTTT. The encoded protein is CASISIRAEAFF.

The rearrangement joins TRBV6-6 to TRBJ2-2; 11 nucleotides agree with TRBD2. Germline values: CDR1 MNHNY, CDR2 SVGAGI (reference sequence). V lost 6 bases to trimming and J lost 3 bases; unmatched junction nucleotides: 3. The CDR3 spans 15 residues. In DNA, the CDR3 is TGTGCCAGCAGAGGGGGACTAGCGGACACCGGGGAGCTGTTTTTT. Its translation is CASRGGLADTGELFF.

In DNA form, the CDR3 reads TGTGCCAGTACCATAGCCCGGGACAGAAGAAACACCATATATTTT. Its protein is CASTIARDRRNTIYF. The V call is TRBV19, the J call TRBJ1-3, with TRBD1 identical over 7 bases. CDR1 LNHDA and CDR2 SQIVND come from the germline V gene (reference sequence). Germline trimming cut 7 bases from V and 5 bases from J; bases unmatched to any gene: 11. CDR3 length: 15 residues.

The CDR3 protein is CASSFPVGSYGEQFF. The CDR3 coding sequence is TGTGCCAGCAGCTTCCCAGTGGGGTCCTACGGTGAGCAGTTCTTC. The rearrangement links TRBV5-4 to TRBJ2-1, with D hard to call. The CDR3 extends over 15 amino acids. The V gene's germline CDR1 is SGHNT and CDR2 YYREEE (reference sequence). The ends were cut back, 2 bases at V and 9 bases at J, with 18 bases in the middle.

The chain employs TRBV27 and TRBJ2-3, with TRBD2 identical over 10 bases. Germline-derived CDR1 and CDR2 are MNHEY and SMNVEV (reference sequence). The ends lost 5 bases at V and 6 bases at J; junction bases unmatched: 5. This CDR3 is 14 amino acids long. CDR3: CASSQRGGRDTQYF. The CDR3 nucleotides are TGTGCCAGCAGTCAGCGGGGGGGACGGGATACGCAGTATTTT.

This clone was counted once. The CDR3 reads CATLEGQRSTDTQYF. The CDR3 region has the DNA TGTGCCACCCTAGAGGGACAGAGAAGCACAGATACGCAGTATTTT. The chain employs TRBV7-8 and TRBJ2-3; TRBD1 matches at 7 bases. The germline V gene has CDR1 SGHVS and CDR2 FQNEAQ. V lost 10 bases and J lost 0; bases outside the gene matches: 10. This CDR3 has 15 residues.